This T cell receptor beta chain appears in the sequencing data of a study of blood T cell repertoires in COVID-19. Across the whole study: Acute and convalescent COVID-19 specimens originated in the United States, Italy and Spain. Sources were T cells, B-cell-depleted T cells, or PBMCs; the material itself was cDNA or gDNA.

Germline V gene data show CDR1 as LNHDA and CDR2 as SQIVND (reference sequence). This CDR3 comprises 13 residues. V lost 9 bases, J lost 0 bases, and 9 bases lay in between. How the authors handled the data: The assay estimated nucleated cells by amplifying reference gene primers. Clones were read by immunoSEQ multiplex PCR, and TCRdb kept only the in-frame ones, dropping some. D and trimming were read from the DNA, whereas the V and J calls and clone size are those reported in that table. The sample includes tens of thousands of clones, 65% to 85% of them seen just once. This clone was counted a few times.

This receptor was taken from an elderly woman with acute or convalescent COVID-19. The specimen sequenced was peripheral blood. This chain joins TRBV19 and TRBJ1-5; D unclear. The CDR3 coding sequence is TGTGCCAGCAGCGATTATAGCAATCAGCCCCAGCATTTT. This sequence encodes CASSDYSNQPQHF.